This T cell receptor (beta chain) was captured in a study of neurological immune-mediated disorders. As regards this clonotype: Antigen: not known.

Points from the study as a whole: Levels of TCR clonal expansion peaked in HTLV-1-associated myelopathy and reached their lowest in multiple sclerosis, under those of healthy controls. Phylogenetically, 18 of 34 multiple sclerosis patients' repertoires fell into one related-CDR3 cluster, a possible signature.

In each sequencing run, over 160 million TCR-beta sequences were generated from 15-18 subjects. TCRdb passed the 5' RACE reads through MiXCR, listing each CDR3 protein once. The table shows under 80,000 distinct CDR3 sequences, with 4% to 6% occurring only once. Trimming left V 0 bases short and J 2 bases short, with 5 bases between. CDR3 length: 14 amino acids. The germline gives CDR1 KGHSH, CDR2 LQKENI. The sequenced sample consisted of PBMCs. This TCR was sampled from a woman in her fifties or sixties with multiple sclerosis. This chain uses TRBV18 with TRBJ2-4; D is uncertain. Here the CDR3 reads CASSPPETKNIQYF. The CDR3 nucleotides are TGTGCCAGCTCACCACCGGAAACCAAAAACATTCAGTACTTC.